This TCR beta chain was sequenced during a study of blood T cells in healthy people across ages. There were at least 5.5 micrograms of total RNA extracted from every sample. A second about 7 to 11 cycle PCR used barcoded and J-beta primers. TCRdb fed the 5' RACE reads into MiXCR, producing one record per CDR3 protein. The sample holds hundreds of thousands of distinct CDR3 sequences, around three fifths seen once. CDR1 and CDR2 (germline): KGHSH, LQKENI. Between the trimmed V and J ends, which lost 6 bases and 7 bases, there was a span of 16 bases. The CDR3 is made up of 13 amino acids. This rearrangement joins TRBV18 to TRBJ2-7; D may be TRBD2 (5 bases). The sequencing input was blood. The sequence derives from a man in his fifties or sixties in good health. This chain's CDR3 is CASSRTEGNEQYF. The CDR3 region has the DNA TGTGCCAGCTCCCGCACAGAGGGCAATGAGCAGTACTTC.